A selection of T cell receptor beta chains follows, all from one sample in a study of blood T cell repertoires in COVID-19. Measured with immunoSEQ multiplex PCR; TCRdb has only the in-frame clones, and not every one. The sample holds more than 60,000 clones, roughly 82% seen once. Sequencing input: peripheral blood. The receptors originated from a woman of 80 years or more with acute or convalescent COVID-19. The conserved cysteine and the conserved F or W are not part of the CDR3 here. The order of the fields is V gene, J gene, CDR3 protein.

v_call: TRBV5-6; j_call: TRBJ2-1; cdr3_aa: ASSLQGIEGEQF
v_call: TRBV28; j_call: TRBJ2-2; cdr3_aa: ASRLGQSTGELF
v_call: TRBV29-1; j_call: TRBJ1-1; cdr3_aa: SVGRAGNTEAF
v_call: TRBV9; j_call: TRBJ2-3; cdr3_aa: ASSDGTSGRAIDTQY
v_call: TRBV10-3; j_call: TRBJ1-5; cdr3_aa: AISVDGNPSSNQPQH
v_call: TRBV5-1; j_call: TRBJ2-1; cdr3_aa: ASSLAGNEQF
v_call: TRBV5-4; j_call: TRBJ2-2; cdr3_aa: ASSLGLAGVTGELF
v_call: TRBV10-3; j_call: TRBJ2-3; cdr3_aa: ATRSGSSTDTQY
v_call: TRBV5-1; j_call: TRBJ1-1; cdr3_aa: ASSLEAAGYTEAF
v_call: TRBV27; j_call: TRBJ2-7; cdr3_aa: ASSPLTGYEQY
v_call: TRBV5-1; j_call: TRBJ1-2; cdr3_aa: ASSLGSRLNYGYT
v_call: TRBV18; j_call: TRBJ2-3; cdr3_aa: ASSLDRTASTDTQY
v_call: TRBV27; j_call: TRBJ2-7; cdr3_aa: ASSSLRTSGRTYEQY
v_call: TRBV11-2; j_call: TRBJ2-3; cdr3_aa: ASSLGVAGGPSTDTQY
v_call: TRBV2; j_call: TRBJ2-5; cdr3_aa: ASSAGLAVRETQY
v_call: TRBV5-4; j_call: TRBJ2-1; cdr3_aa: ASSLVLLAGIYNEQF
v_call: TRBV15; j_call: TRBJ1-5; cdr3_aa: ATSLGGPNQPQH
v_call: TRBV6-5; j_call: TRBJ1-1; cdr3_aa: ASSTLGQGASEAF
v_call: TRBV6-5; j_call: TRBJ1-3; cdr3_aa: ASSSGGPSSGNTIY
v_call: TRBV28; j_call: TRBJ2-5; cdr3_aa: ASSLGGTGETQY
v_call: TRBV5-1; j_call: TRBJ2-5; cdr3_aa: ASSSGTLAQY
v_call: TRBV5-5; j_call: TRBJ2-6; cdr3_aa: ASSLRTGWYSGANVLT
v_call: TRBV28; j_call: TRBJ2-3; cdr3_aa: ASSYLGVTQY
v_call: TRBV7-3; j_call: TRBJ2-3; cdr3_aa: ASSTGQGAGTDTQY
v_call: TRBV7-9; j_call: TRBJ2-2; cdr3_aa: ASSLAPSTGELF
v_call: TRBV6-4; j_call: TRBJ1-1; cdr3_aa: ASSYSERTEAF
v_call: TRBV2; j_call: TRBJ2-1; cdr3_aa: ASSTSGRGYEQF
v_call: TRBV30; j_call: TRBJ2-1; cdr3_aa: AWSYSGRAPSYNEQF